Presented here are 19 T cell receptor beta chains from one specimen sequenced in a study of T cells in Graves' hyperthyroidism and ophthalmopathy. Amplified TCR beta CDR3 regions derived from RNA transcripts. Initially, a first-round RT-PCR of the TCR CDR3 employed the HTBI primer set. TCRdb reprocessed the multiplex PCR reads with MiXCR, giving one entry per CDR3 protein. The table lists 300,000 to 400,000 distinct CDR3 sequences, about 18% of them singletons. Sequencing was performed on blood. The receptors stem from a woman in her forties or fifties with Graves' hyperthyroidism.

The chain links TRBV12-3 or TRBV12-4 to TRBJ2-3, with 8 nucleotides matching TRBD1. The ends lost 5 bases at V and 2 bases at J; junction bases unmatched: 6. CDR3 length: 15 residues. Here the CDR3 reads CASSQRQGYTDTQYF. CDR3 in DNA: TGTGCCAGCAGTCAAAGACAGGGGTACACAGATACGCAGTATTTT.

V and J are TRBV18 and TRBJ1-3, with 8 nucleotides matching TRBD1. V shed 3 bases and J 2 bases; nucleotides not matched to a gene: 3. The germline gives CDR1 KGHSH, CDR2 LQKENI. The CDR3 is made up of 15 amino acids. The CDR3 DNA reads as TGTGCCAGCTCACCTTTGACAGGGGCTGGAAACACCATATATTTT. Translating it yields CASSPLTGAGNTIYF. The variable domain in full, completed from reference TRBV18 and TRBJ1-3, reads NAGVMQNPRHLVRRRGQEARLRCSPMKGHSHVYWYRQLPEEGLKFMVYLQKENIIDESGMPKERFSAEFPKEGPSILRIQQVVRGDSAAYFCASSPLTGAGNTIYFGEGSWLTVV.

Only a few counts were recorded for this clonotype. V gene TRBV20-1 combines with J gene TRBJ2-5; 8 positions match TRBD2. This CDR3 comprises 16 residues. After removal of 6 bases from V and 5 bases from J, the junction contained 17 bases not matched to a gene. Germline CDR1 reads DFQATT; CDR2 reads SNEGSKA (reference sequence). The CDR3 sequence: CSAKPQRGQRGETQYF. CDR3 sequence (DNA): TGCAGTGCCAAGCCGCAGCGGGGGCAACGGGGGGAGACCCAGTACTTC.

This clonotype occurred many times. The rearrangement links TRBV12-3 or TRBV12-4 to TRBJ1-1; D is perhaps TRBD1 (5 bases). The V end lost 6 bases, the J end lost 5 bases, and 13 bases lay between the germline ends. The CDR3 has 13 residues. CDR3 sequence: CASSKGRRTEAFF. In nucleotides, the CDR3 is TGTGCCAGCAGCAAGGGGCGTCGGACTGAAGCTTTCTTT.

This clonotype showed up just a few times. DNA of the CDR3: TGCAGTGCTCCGGGACAGAACTATGGCTACACCTTC. This codes for CSAPGQNYGYTF. The chain employs TRBV20-1 and TRBJ1-2; 7 bases are a match to TRBD1. The germline V gene encodes CDR1 DFQATT and CDR2 SNEGSKA (reference sequence). Trimming at V came to 5 bases and at J to 2 bases, leaving 2 bases not matched to a gene. CDR3 length equals 12 residues.

This clonotype was counted a few times. The V call is TRBV14, the J call TRBJ2-5; D unclear. This CDR3 contains 14 residues. V lost 1 base and J 0 bases, leaving 6 bases between the germline ends. The germline gives CDR1 SGHDN, CDR2 FVKESK. In nucleotides, the CDR3 is TGTGCCAGCAGCCAAGCTATGTACCAAGAGACCCAGTACTTC. The encoded protein is CASSQAMYQETQYF.

This clonotype came up a few times. This sequence joins TRBV2 and TRBJ1-1; 9 bases agree with TRBD1. CDR3 length: 14 residues. Germline CDR1 reads SNHLY; CDR2 reads FYNNEI. J lost 9 bases, V lost 5 bases, and 10 bases had no gene match. CDR3 protein: CASSRGWDRAKAFF. In nucleotides, the CDR3 is TGTGCCAGCAGTCGAGGTTGGGACAGGGCGAAAGCTTTCTTT.

The table lists this clonotype with a few counts. The chain has TRBV29-1 and TRBJ1-1; D is possibly TRBD1 (5 bases). The CDR3 covers 13 residues. V was trimmed by 8 bases and J by 5 bases, leaving 18 bases between them. The germline V gene has CDR1 SQVTM and CDR2 ANQGSEA. This CDR3 is CSIGAAGLTEAFF. CDR3 DNA: TGCAGCATTGGGGCGGCAGGCCTTACTGAAGCTTTCTTT.

The V and J genes are TRBV7-3 and TRBJ1-2, with TRBD1 matching 7 bases. The V gene's germline CDR1 is SGHTA and CDR2 FQGTGA. V lost 5 bases, J lost 3 bases, and 9 bases stayed unmatched. The CDR3 length is 15 residues. The CDR3 bases are TGTGCCAGCAGCACAGGACAGGCCGGGGACTATGGCTACACCTTC. It specifies CASSTGQAGDYGYTF.

This clonotype was seen a few times. The rearrangement uses TRBV6-2 or TRBV6-3 and TRBJ2-7; no reliable D call. V gave up 5 bases and J gave up 2 bases, with 13 bases separating them. In germline, CDR1 is MNHEY, CDR2 SVGEGT. CDR3 length: 14 amino acids. CDR3 coding DNA: TGTGCCAGCAGTCACCTGAGTGGGACCTACGAGCAGTACTTC. As protein: CASSHLSGTYEQYF.

This clonotype was seen just once. A much larger clone differs by one base, so this may be a read error. This likely comes from a read error, as the CDR3 has no conserved phenylalanine or tryptophan at its end. DNA for the CDR3: TGTGCTAGTGGCTTGACAATCGGCCGGGAGTGGTCCTACAATGAGCAGTTCTCC. Translating gives CASGLTIGREWSYNEQFS. The chain links TRBV12-5 to TRBJ2-1, with D possibly matching TRBD2 (6 bases). Germline V gives CDR1 LGHNT, CDR2 FRNRAP. This CDR3 contains 18 residues. The V end was cut by 6 bases, the J end by 1 base, with 22 bases between.

The chain employs TRBV7-6 and TRBJ2-7; the match to TRBD1 covers 7 bases. The CDR3 is made up of 13 amino acids. Germline assignment: CDR1 SGHVS and CDR2 FNYEAQ. The V segment lost 5 bases and the J segment 6 bases; nucleotides outside the gene matches: 7. The chain's CDR3 is CASSLPGGLEQYF. CDR3 sequence (DNA): TGTGCCAGCAGCCTACCAGGGGGTCTCGAGCAGTACTTC. Filled out from reference TRBV7-6 and TRBJ2-7, the complete variable domain reads GAGVSQSPRYKVTKRGQDVALRCDPISGHVSLYWYRQALGQGPEFLTYFNYEAQQDKSGLPNDRFSAERPEGSISTLTIQRTEQRDSAMYRCASSLPGGLEQYFGPGTRLTVT.

This clonotype was counted once. V usage is TRBV6-1 and J usage is TRBJ1-1, with 8 bases aligning to TRBD1. CDR1 is MNHNS, CDR2 SASEGT, per germline. Trimming took 1 base from V and 6 from J; bases not matched to a gene: 10. The CDR3 is 16 amino acids. The CDR3 coding sequence is TGTGCCAGCAGTGAAGTATCAGGGGGCTTAGGAGCTGAAGCTTTCTTT. Its translation: CASSEVSGGLGAEAFF.

This clonotype was counted only a few times. V usage is TRBV6-1 and J usage is TRBJ2-7; perhaps D is TRBD1 or TRBD2 (5 bases each). The length of the CDR3 is 11 residues. The germline gives CDR1 MNHNS, CDR2 SASEGT. V gave up 8 bases and J gave up 2 bases, with 7 bases separating them. CDR3 in DNA: TGTGCCAGCGGGACGACCTACGAGCAGTACGTC. This codes for CASGTTYEQYV.

This clonotype has a count of ten or more. The chain couples TRBV2 to TRBJ2-3; D call uncertain. The CDR3 is made up of 15 amino acids. Trimming pared 3 bases from V and 0 bases from J, leaving 10 bases between. Germline assignment: CDR1 SNHLY and CDR2 FYNNEI. This chain's CDR3 is CASSDLLISTDTQYF. The CDR3 nucleotides are TGTGCCAGCAGTGACTTACTTATTAGCACAGATACGCAGTATTTT.

This clonotype was detected ten times or more. V usage is TRBV12-5 and J usage is TRBJ1-5; no definite D call. CDR3 length equals 15 residues. From germline, CDR1 is LGHNT and CDR2 FRNRAP. Trimming shortened V by 2 bases and J by 2 bases, and 10 bases separated the two germline ends. CDR3: CASGLSRVGNQPQHF. CDR3 nucleotides: TGTGCTAGTGGTTTGTCACGGGTCGGCAATCAGCCCCAGCATTTT. Filled out from reference TRBV12-5 and TRBJ1-5, the complete variable domain reads DARVTQTPRHKVTEMGQEVTMRCQPILGHNTVFWYRQTMMQGLELLAYFRNRAPLDDSGMPKDRFSAEMPDATLATLKIQPSEPRDSAVYFCASGLSRVGNQPQHFGDGTRLSIL.

This clonotype was observed at least ten times. V usage is TRBV6-5 and J usage is TRBJ2-2; D is unclear. CDR1 and CDR2 from the germline V gene are MNHEY and SVGAGI. Trimming pared 6 bases from V and 4 bases from J, leaving 3 bases between. There are 11 residues in the CDR3. The CDR3 sequence is CASSSTGELFF. The CDR3 nucleotides are TGTGCCAGCAGCTCCACCGGGGAGCTGTTTTTT.

Many counts were recorded for this clonotype. The chain couples TRBV2 to TRBJ2-3; TRBD2 matches at 7 bases. V lost 4 bases to trimming and J lost 3 bases; unmatched junction nucleotides: 4. Per germline, CDR1 SNHLY and CDR2 FYNNEI. The CDR3 contains 14 residues. CDR3 nucleotides: TGTGCCAGCAGTGGGCTAGCGGCGACAGATACGCAGTATTTT. Translating gives CASSGLAATDTQYF.

This clonotype has more than one count but fewer than ten. The V and J genes are TRBV6-5 and TRBJ2-3; the D gene is possibly TRBD1 (6 bases). The CDR3 totals 13 residues. Per germline, CDR1 MNHEY and CDR2 SVGAGI. V lost 10 bases and J lost 6, with 17 bases in between. DNA for the CDR3: TGTGCCACCTGGGACGGGGACAAGGATACGCAGTATTTT. Amino acids: CATWDGDKDTQYF.